The 27 T cell receptor beta chains below were found in one sample sequenced in a study of radiation and T cells in renal cell carcinoma. Repertoires were generated with immunoSEQ multiplex PCR, while TCRdb's copy carries only in-frame clones and drops some. The sample has some 100,000 clones, over 65% seen once; the top ten hold more than 5.5%. The time point denotes: baseline pretreatment blood. As to treatment: 15 Gy SBRT to primary tumor, nephrectomy 4 weeks later. The material sequenced was blood, taken from a patient whose treatment included radiotherapy and nephrectomy. The receptors were sampled from a man aged 55-75 years with renal cell carcinoma.

This chain connects TRBV7-6 to TRBJ1-1; 7 bases match TRBD1. The V and J ends lost 5 bases and 4 bases, in that order; junction bases with no gene match: 10. The V gene's germline CDR1 is SGHVS and CDR2 FNYEAQ. The CDR3 spans 15 residues. The CDR3 region has the DNA TGTGCCAGCAGCCCCCCAGGGGGAGGGGGCACTGAAGCTTTCTTT. Its translation: CASSPPGGGGTEAFF.

This sequence joins TRBV10-3 and TRBJ1-2; no clear D. Germline V gives CDR1 ENHRY, CDR2 SYGVKD. This CDR3 region has 16 residues. V lost 6 bases and J lost 0, with 17 bases in between. CDR3 in amino acids: CAISELRTVTNYGYTF. CDR3 sequence (DNA): TGTGCCATCAGCGAATTACGGACGGTGACTAACTATGGCTACACCTTC.

The chain is built from TRBV7-8 and TRBJ1-4; 7 positions agree with TRBD1. Germline loops: CDR1 SGHVS, CDR2 FQNEAQ. The J segment lost 3 bases and the V segment lost 1 base, leaving 8 bases of the junction unmatched. This CDR3 has 17 residues. The CDR3 spells CASSLVWDRAANEKLFF. DNA of the CDR3: TGTGCCAGCAGCTTAGTTTGGGACAGAGCGGCTAATGAAAAACTGTTTTTT. The full variable domain, with the rest looked up from reference TRBV7-8 and TRBJ1-4, is GAGVSQSPRYKVAKRGQDVALRCDPISGHVSLFWYQQALGQGPEFLTYFQNEAQLDKSGLPSDRFFAERPEGSVSTLKIQRTQQEDSAVYLCASSLVWDRAANEKLFFGSGTQLSVL.

The gene calls are TRBV18 and TRBJ2-5; TRBD1 aligns across 11 bases. From germline, CDR1 is KGHSH and CDR2 LQKENI. V shed 6 bases, J shed 2 bases, and the junction held 8 bases outside the gene matches. The CDR3 runs 16 residues. In DNA, the CDR3 is TGTGCCAGCTCTCCAGGGACAGGGGGTTCTCAAGAGACCCAGTACTTC. It encodes CASSPGTGGSQETQYF.

The J gene is TRBJ2-3, the V gene TRBV5-1, with 7 positions matching TRBD2. Losses at the gene ends were 4 bases for V and 2 bases for J; bases not matched to a gene: 10. Germline CDR1 and CDR2: SGHRS and YFSETQ. The CDR3 runs 16 residues. CDR3 amino acids: CASSPGTGGYTDTQYF. Here the CDR3 DNA reads TGCGCCAGCAGCCCGGGGACCGGGGGGTACACAGATACGCAGTATTTT. The full variable domain, in which reference TRBV5-1 and TRBJ2-3 provide the parts outside the CDR3, is KAGVTQTPRYLIKTRGQQVTLSCSPISGHRSVSWYQQTPGQGLQFLFEYFSETQRNKGNFPGRFSGRQFSNSRSEMNVSTLELGDSALYLCASSPGTGGYTDTQYFGPGTRLTVL.

The chain recombines TRBV13 with TRBJ2-7; D is uncertain. Germline V gene sequence: CDR1 PRHDT, CDR2 FYEKMQ (reference sequence). The CDR3 loop spans 14 amino acids. The ends were cut back, 2 bases at V and 3 bases at J, with 11 bases in the middle. In DNA, the CDR3 is TGTGCCAGCAGCTTAATGAGTGCCGACTACGAGCAGTACTTC. Translated, it gives CASSLMSADYEQYF.

The chain couples TRBV18 to TRBJ2-3; D is undetermined. The CDR3 covers 15 residues. CDR1 and CDR2 (germline): KGHSH, LQKENI. V was cut by 2 bases and J by 1 base, with 10 bases left in between. CDR3 DNA sequence: TGTGCCAGCTCACCAAGTTCGGCCGGCACAGATACGCAGTATTTT. This gives the protein CASSPSSAGTDTQYF.

The chain is built from TRBV2 and TRBJ1-5, with D maybe TRBD1 (6 bases). The V end lost 6 bases, the J end lost 0 bases, and 18 bases lay between the germline ends. Germline CDR1 is SNHLY and CDR2 is FYNNEI. The CDR3 is 17 residues long. The CDR3 bases are TGTGCCAGCAGCGCAGAAGGGGGTTCACATAGCAATCAGCCCCAGCATTTT. Protein: CASSAEGGSHSNQPQHF.

J is TRBJ1-4 and V is TRBV4-3, with 9 bases aligning to TRBD1. Germline assignment: CDR1 LGHNA and CDR2 YSLEER. The V and J ends lost 2 bases and 12 bases, in that order; junction bases with no gene match: 10. The CDR3 spans 15 residues. The CDR3 region has the DNA TGCGCCAGCAGCCAACAAGGACAGGGGAGACCTCAACTGTTTTTT. This codes for CASSQQGQGRPQLFF.

The chain combines TRBV28 with TRBJ2-7; 7 positions agree with TRBD2. CDR1 and CDR2 from the germline V gene are MDHEN and SYDVKM. This CDR3 comprises 16 residues. V dropped 5 bases and J dropped 0; count of bases not matched to a gene: 10. The CDR3 DNA sequence: TGTGCCAGCAGTCCGGGGAGGGGACCAAACTCCTACGAGCAGTACTTC. Its protein is CASSPGRGPNSYEQYF.

The chain employs TRBV28 and TRBJ2-7; 7 bases fit TRBD1. The J segment lost 7 bases and the V segment lost 5 bases, leaving 8 bases of the junction unmatched. This CDR3 comprises 13 residues. The germline V gene encodes CDR1 MDHEN and CDR2 SYDVKM. The CDR3 nucleotides read TGTGCCAGCAGTAAGGGGGCCTTCGGGGAGCAGTACTTC. Translating it yields CASSKGAFGEQYF.

The chain carries TRBV19 and TRBJ2-1, with 8 bases identical to TRBD2. This CDR3 is 14 amino acids long. CDR1 and CDR2 from the germline V gene are LNHDA and SQIVND (reference sequence). The V and J ends lost 10 bases and 8 bases, in that order; junction bases with no gene match: 13. Here the CDR3 DNA reads TGTGCCACGACCGGACTAGCTCCCCGGGATGAGCAGTTCTTC. It yields the protein CATTGLAPRDEQFF.

This CDR3 reads CASSPASAGEQYF. The CDR3 DNA sequence: TGCGCCAGCAGCCCGGCAAGTGCGGGCGAGCAGTACTTC. The J gene is TRBJ2-7, the V gene TRBV5-1; D perhaps matches TRBD2 (5 bases). The CDR3 contains 13 residues. Germline-derived CDR1 and CDR2 are SGHRS and YFSETQ. The ends were cut back, 4 bases at V and 6 bases at J, with 14 bases in the middle. Combining the CDR3 with reference TRBV5-1 and TRBJ2-7 gives the whole variable domain KAGVTQTPRYLIKTRGQQVTLSCSPISGHRSVSWYQQTPGQGLQFLFEYFSETQRNKGNFPGRFSGRQFSNSRSEMNVSTLELGDSALYLCASSPASAGEQYFGPGTRLTVT.

The CDR3 coding sequence is TGTGCCGGGGAGGGACCCTACAATGAGCAGTTCTTC. This translates into CAGEGPYNEQFF. The chain carries TRBV7-9 and TRBJ2-1, with 7 bases fitting TRBD2. The CDR3 sequence is 12 residues long. Germline trimming cut 11 bases from V and 2 bases from J; bases unmatched to any gene: 3. CDR1 and CDR2 from the germline V gene are SEHNR and FQNEAQ (reference sequence).

The chain carries TRBV15 and TRBJ2-3; 8 nucleotides match TRBD2. CDR3 size: 16 residues. Germline V gives CDR1 LNHNV, CDR2 YYDKDF (reference sequence). The J segment lost 4 bases and the V segment lost 2 bases, leaving 8 bases of the junction unmatched. This CDR3 reads CATSRRIAGIPDTQYF. The CDR3, as DNA: TGTGCCACCAGCAGAAGAATAGCGGGAATCCCAGATACGCAGTATTTT.

The chain combines TRBV6-1 with TRBJ2-2, with 12 bases that match TRBD2. This CDR3 comprises 17 residues. Looked up from germline, CDR1 is MNHNS and CDR2 is SASEGT. V was clipped by 2 bases and J by 6 bases; unmatched bases: 7. Here the CDR3 reads CASSETILAGGPGELFF. The CDR3 bases are TGTGCCAGCAGTGAAACCATCCTAGCGGGAGGGCCCGGGGAGCTGTTTTTT.

The chain has TRBV6-1 and TRBJ2-3; a possible D gene is TRBD2 (6 bases). The germline CDR1 and CDR2 sequences are MNHNS and SASEGT. The CDR3 has 17 amino acids. Trimming took off 2 bases at V and 0 bases at J, with 15 bases between the two ends. CDR3 in DNA: TGTGCCAGCAGTGAAAGAAGGGGAGGACGTAGCACAGATACGCAGTATTTT. It translates to CASSERRGGRSTDTQYF.

This clone occurred once. V gene TRBV7-2 combines with J gene TRBJ2-1, with 8 positions matching TRBD1. V was pared by 3 bases and J by 2 bases, with 0 bases of the junction left unmatched. Germline V gene sequence: CDR1 SGHTA, CDR2 FQGNSA. The CDR3 covers 14 residues. This CDR3 is CASSLTGAYNEQFF. CDR3 nucleotide sequence: TGTGCCAGCAGCTTGACAGGGGCCTACAATGAGCAGTTCTTC. The whole variable domain, filled in from reference TRBV7-2 and TRBJ2-1, reads GAGVSQSPSNKVTEKGKDVELRCDPISGHTALYWYRQSLGQGLEFLIYFQGNSAPDKSGLPSDRFSAERTGGSVSTLTIQRTQQEDSAVYLCASSLTGAYNEQFFGPGTRLTVL.

In its sample, this clone was seen a few times. The rearrangement joins TRBV6-6 to TRBJ2-7; possibly TRBD1 or TRBD2 for D (5 bases each). The germline CDR1 and CDR2 sequences are MNHNY and SVGAGI (reference sequence). The V gene lost 8 bases and the J gene lost 2 bases, with 16 bases spanning the gap. This CDR3 has 14 amino acids. As DNA, the CDR3 is TGTGCCAGCGGGGGTGGCCGGAGCACCTACGAGCAGTACTTC. Its protein product is CASGGGRSTYEQYF.

The rearrangement uses TRBV9 and TRBJ1-3; D ambiguous. The CDR3 loop spans 13 amino acids. Trimming removed 2 bases from V and 2 bases from J, with 5 bases in between. Germline CDR1 reads SGDLS; CDR2 reads YYNGEE. The CDR3 region has the DNA TGTGCCAGCAGCGTGGACCCTGGAAACACCATATATTTT. Amino acid sequence: CASSVDPGNTIYF.

This clone was recorded only once. This rearrangement joins TRBV7-9 to TRBJ2-7; 12 nucleotides line up with TRBD1. Germline assignment: CDR1 SEHNR and CDR2 FQNEAQ (reference sequence). The CDR3 extends over 14 amino acids. J gave up 5 bases and V 6 bases, and 5 bases lay outside the gene matches. DNA for the CDR3: TGTGCCAGCAGTTCCGGGACAGGGGGCAACGAGCAGTACTTC. Protein: CASSSGTGGNEQYF.

As regards this clone: This sample includes further DNA sequences coding for the same CDR3. The CDR3 protein is CASRRNYGYTF. DNA for the CDR3: TGTGCCAGCCGGCGTAACTATGGCTACACCTTC. The rearrangement uses TRBV28 and TRBJ1-2, with D hard to call. V gave up 8 bases and J gave up 1 base, with 5 bases separating them. This CDR3 comprises 11 residues. Germline V CDR1 and CDR2: MDHEN, SYDVKM.

This clone is a singleton in its sample. The chain employs TRBV27 and TRBJ1-2; D unclear. The germline V gene has CDR1 MNHEY and CDR2 SMNVEV (reference sequence). Trimming shortened V by 2 bases and J by 5 bases, and 15 bases separated the two germline ends. The CDR3 loop spans 15 amino acids. The CDR3 is CASSLRRSGLYGYTF. The CDR3 DNA follows: TGTGCCAGCAGTTTAAGGCGGAGTGGATTATATGGCTACACCTTC.

The rearrangement joins TRBV7-2 to TRBJ2-7, with D uncertain. The CDR3 covers 12 residues. V was clipped by 3 bases and J by 7 bases, with 10 bases between them. Germline V gene sequence: CDR1 SGHTA, CDR2 FQGNSA. The CDR3 DNA reads as TGTGCCAGCAGCTTTAGAAGGGCGGAGCAGTACTTC. Protein sequence: CASSFRRAEQYF.

CDR3 nucleotides: TGTGCCTGGAGGGCAGTCCCGTACACTGAAGCTTTCTTT. This translates into CAWRAVPYTEAFF. The rearrangement joins TRBV30 to TRBJ1-1; D is unresolved. The germline V gene has CDR1 GTSNPN and CDR2 SVGIG (reference sequence). The CDR3 has 13 residues. Trimming took off 3 bases at V and 3 bases at J, with 11 bases between the two ends.

The chain links TRBV2 to TRBJ2-5; 9 bases are a match to TRBD1. The CDR3 covers 12 residues. Per the germline V gene, CDR1 is SNHLY and CDR2 is FYNNEI. Trimming took 11 bases from V and 5 from J; bases not matched to a gene: 6. The CDR3 protein is CASQGAGETQYF. The CDR3 DNA reads TGTGCCTCACAGGGGGCGGGGGAGACCCAGTACTTC.

This chain joins TRBV5-4 and TRBJ1-2; no clear D gene. The CDR3 loop spans 12 amino acids. The germline V gene has CDR1 SGHNT and CDR2 YYREEE (reference sequence). CDR3 in amino acids: CAWRGLVYGYTF. The CDR3 coding sequence is TGTGCTTGGAGAGGGCTTGTCTATGGCTACACCTTC.